The clone carrying this T cell receptor (beta chain) came up many times. Its specificity is not known. Time point indicated: newly diagnosed GD, antithyroid drugs for less than 3 months. Extracted RNA from PBMCs served as the source of the TCR library. The entry originates in a study of regulatory T cells in long-lasting Graves disease. Study-level findings and limits: Shared public clonotypes totalled about 2,800 in persistent patients, compared with about 970 in new patients.

V lost 4 bases and J lost 2, with 10 bases in between. Germline V gives CDR1 DFQATT, CDR2 SNEGSKA (reference sequence). The CDR3 sequence is 13 residues long. Investigators prepared the TCR beta libraries by applying iRepertoire HTBI primers and Arm-PCR of CDR3 regions. A single record per CDR3 protein comes from TCRdb applying MiXCR to the multiplex PCR reads. The table shows fewer than 650,000 distinct CDR3 sequences, with around 16% occurring only once. These records were also assigned to another study, of T cells in Graves' hyperthyroidism and ophthalmopathy.

V is TRBV20-1 and J is TRBJ2-3; D call uncertain. This clonotype was sampled from a man between 18 and 35 years old with Graves disease. The specimen was peripheral blood mononuclear cells (PBMCs), collected at new diagnosis, from a patient treated with antithyroid drugs. The CDR3 loop reads CSATPTTTDTQYF. The DNA of the CDR3 is TGCAGTGCTACACCGACAACCACAGATACGCAGTATTTT.